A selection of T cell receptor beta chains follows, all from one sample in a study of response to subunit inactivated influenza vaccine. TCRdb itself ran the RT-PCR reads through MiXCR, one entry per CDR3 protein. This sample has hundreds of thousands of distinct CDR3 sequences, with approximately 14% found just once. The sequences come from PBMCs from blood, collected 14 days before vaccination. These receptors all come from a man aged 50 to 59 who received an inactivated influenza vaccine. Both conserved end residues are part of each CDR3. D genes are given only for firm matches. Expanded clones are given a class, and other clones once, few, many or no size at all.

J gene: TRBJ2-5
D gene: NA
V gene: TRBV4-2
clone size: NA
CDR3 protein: CASSQNPAAPKETQYF
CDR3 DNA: TGTGCCAGCAGCCAAAATCCAGCGGCGCCCAAAGAGACCCAGTACTTC

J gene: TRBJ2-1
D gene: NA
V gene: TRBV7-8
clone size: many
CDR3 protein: CASSLNFHFYNEQFF
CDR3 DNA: TGTGCCAGCAGCTTAAACTTCCATTTCTACAATGAGCAGTTCTTC

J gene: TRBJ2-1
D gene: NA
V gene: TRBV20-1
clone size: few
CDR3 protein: CSARDPGLHYNEQFF
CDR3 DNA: TGCAGTGCTAGAGATCCCGGGTTACACTACAATGAGCAGTTCTTC

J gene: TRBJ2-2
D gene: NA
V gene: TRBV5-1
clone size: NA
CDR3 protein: CASHPQGSGELFF
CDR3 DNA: TGCGCCAGCCACCCCCAGGGGTCCGGGGAGCTGTTTTTT

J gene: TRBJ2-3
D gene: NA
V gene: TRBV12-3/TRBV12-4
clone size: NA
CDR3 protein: CASTTSVTDTQYF
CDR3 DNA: TGTGCCAGCACCACATCGGTCACAGATACGCAGTATTTT

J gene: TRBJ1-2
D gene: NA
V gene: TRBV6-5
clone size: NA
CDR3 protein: CASSYPGAGPQNYGYTF
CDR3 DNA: TGTGCCAGCAGTTACCCGGGGGCGGGGCCCCAGAACTATGGCTACACCTTC

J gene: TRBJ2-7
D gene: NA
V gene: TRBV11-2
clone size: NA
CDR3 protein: CASSSNRVYEQYF
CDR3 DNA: TGTGCCAGCAGCTCCAACAGGGTCTACGAGCAGTACTTC

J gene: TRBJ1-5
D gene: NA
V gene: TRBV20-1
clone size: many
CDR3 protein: CSARDVNNQPQHF
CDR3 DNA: TGCAGTGCTAGAGATGTGAACAATCAGCCCCAGCATTTT

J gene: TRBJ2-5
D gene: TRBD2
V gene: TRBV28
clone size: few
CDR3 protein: CASSLPPGLGETQYF
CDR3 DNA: TGTGCCAGCAGTTTACCCCCGGGACTAGGAGAGACCCAGTACTTC

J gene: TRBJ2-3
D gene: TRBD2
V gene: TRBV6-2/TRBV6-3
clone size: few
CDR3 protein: CASSFQLAGSPATDTQYF
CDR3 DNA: TGTGCCAGCAGTTTCCAACTAGCGGGCTCGCCAGCCACAGATACGCAGTATTTT

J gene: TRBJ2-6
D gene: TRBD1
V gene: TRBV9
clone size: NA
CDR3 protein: CASSVDRGYSPGANVLTF
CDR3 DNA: TGTGCCAGCAGCGTAGACAGGGGGTACTCCCCTGGGGCCAACGTCCTGACTTTC

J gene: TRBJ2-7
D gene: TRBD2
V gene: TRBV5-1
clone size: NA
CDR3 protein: CASSLTSGMSYEQYF
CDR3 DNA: TGCGCCAGCAGCCTCACTAGCGGGATGTCCTACGAGCAGTACTTC

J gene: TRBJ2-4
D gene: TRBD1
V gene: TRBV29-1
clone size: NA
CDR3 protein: CSVEGPNRGRGNIQYF
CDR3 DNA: TGCAGCGTTGAAGGCCCCAACAGGGGCCGGGGAAACATTCAGTACTTC

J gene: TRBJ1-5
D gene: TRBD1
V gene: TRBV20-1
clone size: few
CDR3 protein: CSAMGTASDQPQHF
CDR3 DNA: TGCAGTGCTATGGGGACAGCGTCTGATCAGCCCCAGCATTTT

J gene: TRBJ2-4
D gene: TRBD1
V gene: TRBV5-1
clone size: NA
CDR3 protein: CASNSSGTGNFKNIQYF
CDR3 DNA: TGCGCCAGCAATTCGAGCGGGACAGGGAATTTCAAAAACATTCAGTACTTC

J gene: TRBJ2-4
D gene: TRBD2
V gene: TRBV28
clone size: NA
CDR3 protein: CASSWGLAGQRGYF
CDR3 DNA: TGTGCCAGCAGTTGGGGACTAGCGGGACAGAGGGGGTACTTC

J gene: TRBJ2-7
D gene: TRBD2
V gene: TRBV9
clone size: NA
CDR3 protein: CASSDPEWLAGYEQYF
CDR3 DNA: TGTGCCAGCAGCGACCCCGAGTGGCTAGCGGGGTACGAGCAGTACTTC

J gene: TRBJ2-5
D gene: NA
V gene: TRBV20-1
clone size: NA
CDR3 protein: CSARLGSWQETQYF
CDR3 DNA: TGCAGTGCTAGATTGGGAAGTTGGCAAGAGACCCAGTACTTC

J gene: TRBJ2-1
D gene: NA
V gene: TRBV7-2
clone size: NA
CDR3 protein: CASRDGGSYNEQFF
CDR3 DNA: TGTGCCAGCAGGGACGGGGGTTCCTACAATGAGCAGTTCTTC

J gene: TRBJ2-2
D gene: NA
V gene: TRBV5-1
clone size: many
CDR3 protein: CASSLDRENTGELFF
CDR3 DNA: TGTGCCAGCAGTTTAGACCGAGAAAACACCGGGGAGCTGTTTTTT

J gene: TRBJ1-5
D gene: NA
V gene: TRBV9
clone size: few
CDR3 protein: CASSGEGNQPQHF
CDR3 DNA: TGTGCCAGCAGTGGCGAGGGCAATCAGCCCCAGCATTTT

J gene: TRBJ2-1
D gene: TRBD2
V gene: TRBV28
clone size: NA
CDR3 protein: CASSWVAGANYNEQFF
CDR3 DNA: TGTGCCAGCAGTTGGGTAGCGGGAGCGAACTACAATGAGCAGTTCTTC

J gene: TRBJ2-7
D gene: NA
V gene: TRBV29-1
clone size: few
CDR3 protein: CSVEDLRGIPSEQYF
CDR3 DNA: TGCAGCGTTGAAGATCTTAGAGGGATCCCTTCCGAGCAGTACTTC

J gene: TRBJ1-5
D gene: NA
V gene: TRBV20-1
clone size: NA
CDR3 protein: CSARVNNQPQHF
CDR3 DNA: TGCAGTGCTAGAGTTAACAATCAGCCCCAGCATTTT

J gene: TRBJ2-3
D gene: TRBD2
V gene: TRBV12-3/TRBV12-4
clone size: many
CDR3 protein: CASSLTSGSPDTQYF
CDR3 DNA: TGTGCCAGCAGTTTAACTAGCGGGAGTCCAGATACGCAGTATTTT

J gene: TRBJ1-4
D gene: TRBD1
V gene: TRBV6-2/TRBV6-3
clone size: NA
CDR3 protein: CASSYRQGWTNEKLFF
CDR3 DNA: TGTGCCAGCAGTTACCGACAGGGGTGGACTAATGAAAAACTGTTTTTT

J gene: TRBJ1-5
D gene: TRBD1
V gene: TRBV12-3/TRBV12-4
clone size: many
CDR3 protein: CASSTGGIGEPQHF
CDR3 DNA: TGTGCCAGCAGTACAGGGGGAATCGGGGAGCCCCAGCATTTT

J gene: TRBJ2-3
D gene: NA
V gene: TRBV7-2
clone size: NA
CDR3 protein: CASSFLRADTQYF
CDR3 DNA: TGTGCCAGCAGCTTTTTACGAGCAGATACGCAGTATTTT

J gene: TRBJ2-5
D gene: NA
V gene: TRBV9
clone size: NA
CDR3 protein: CASSVGSGAETQYF
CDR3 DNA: TGTGCCAGCAGCGTAGGGTCGGGAGCGGAGACCCAGTACTTC

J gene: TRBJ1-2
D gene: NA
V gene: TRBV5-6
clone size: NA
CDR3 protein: CASRIRGAYGYTF
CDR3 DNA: TGTGCCAGCCGTATTAGGGGAGCCTATGGCTACACCTTC

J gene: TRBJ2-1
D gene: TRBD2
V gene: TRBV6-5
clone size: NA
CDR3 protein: CASIRGSGGNEQFF
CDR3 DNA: TGTGCCAGCATTAGGGGGAGCGGGGGCAATGAGCAGTTCTTC

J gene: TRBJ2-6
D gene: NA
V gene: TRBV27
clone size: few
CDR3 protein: CASRPTGYPGANVLTF
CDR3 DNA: TGTGCCAGCAGGCCAACAGGGTACCCTGGGGCCAACGTCCTGACTTTC

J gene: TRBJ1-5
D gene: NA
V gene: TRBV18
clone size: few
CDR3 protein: CASSPPYPQGPQHF
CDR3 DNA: TGTGCCAGCTCACCACCTTATCCCCAGGGGCCCCAGCATTTT

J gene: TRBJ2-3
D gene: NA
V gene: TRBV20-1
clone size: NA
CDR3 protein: CSAAQVVTDTQYF
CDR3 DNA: TGCAGTGCAGCACAGGTGGTCACAGATACGCAGTATTTT

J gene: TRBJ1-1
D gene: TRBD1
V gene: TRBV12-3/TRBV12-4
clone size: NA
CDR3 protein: CASSFNPGGTEAFF
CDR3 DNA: TGTGCCAGCAGCTTTAATCCAGGGGGCACTGAAGCTTTCTTT

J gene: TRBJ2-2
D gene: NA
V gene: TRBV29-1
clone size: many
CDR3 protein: CSVGGGLNELFF
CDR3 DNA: TGCAGCGTGGGAGGGGGGCTCAACGAGCTGTTTTTT

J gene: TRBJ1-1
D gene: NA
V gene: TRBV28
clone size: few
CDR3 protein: CASRKVHSMNTEAFF
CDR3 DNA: TGTGCCAGCAGGAAAGTCCATTCCATGAACACTGAAGCTTTCTTT

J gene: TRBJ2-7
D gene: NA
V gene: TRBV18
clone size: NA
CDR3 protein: CASSPTVLNSYEQYF
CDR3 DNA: TGTGCCAGCTCACCAACTGTACTCAACTCCTACGAGCAGTACTTC

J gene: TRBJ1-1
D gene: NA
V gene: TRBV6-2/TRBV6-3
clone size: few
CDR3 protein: CASMGHPNTEAFF
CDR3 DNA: TGTGCCAGCATGGGACACCCGAACACTGAAGCTTTCTTT

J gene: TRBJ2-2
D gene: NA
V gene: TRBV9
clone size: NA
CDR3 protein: CASSPRWSGNTGELFF
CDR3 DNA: TGTGCCAGCAGCCCGAGGTGGAGCGGGAACACCGGGGAGCTGTTTTTT

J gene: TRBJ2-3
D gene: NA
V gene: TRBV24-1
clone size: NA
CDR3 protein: CATSDLRQTSDTQYF
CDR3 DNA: TGTGCCACCAGTGATTTGAGACAGACGTCAGATACGCAGTATTTT

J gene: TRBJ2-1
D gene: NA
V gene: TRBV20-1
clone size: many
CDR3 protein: CSADRLGAGNEQFF
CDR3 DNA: TGCAGTGCCGACCGACTAGGGGCTGGCAATGAGCAGTTCTTC

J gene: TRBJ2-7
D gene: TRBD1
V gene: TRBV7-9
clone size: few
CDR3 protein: CASSPIQGAPYEQYF
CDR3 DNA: TGTGCCAGCAGCCCAATTCAGGGGGCGCCCTACGAGCAGTACTTC

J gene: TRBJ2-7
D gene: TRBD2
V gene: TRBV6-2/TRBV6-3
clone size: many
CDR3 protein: CASSQLSGTSGREQYF
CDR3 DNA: TGTGCCAGCAGTCAGTTGTCCGGGACTAGCGGGAGAGAGCAGTACTTC

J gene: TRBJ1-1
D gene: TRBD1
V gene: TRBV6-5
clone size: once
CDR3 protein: CASSYSLTGGGTEAFF
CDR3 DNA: TGTGCCAGCAGTTACTCTTTGACAGGGGGGGGGACTGAAGCTTTCTTT

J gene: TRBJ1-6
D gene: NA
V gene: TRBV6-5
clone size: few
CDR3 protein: CASSYTPTMRGGSPLHF
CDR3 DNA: TGTGCCAGCAGTTACACCCCAACCATGAGGGGCGGTTCACCCCTCCACTTT

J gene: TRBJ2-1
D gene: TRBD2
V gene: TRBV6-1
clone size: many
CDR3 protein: CASRPRGLAGLRYNEQFF
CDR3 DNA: TGTGCCAGCAGGCCTAGAGGACTAGCGGGATTAAGGTACAATGAGCAGTTCTTC

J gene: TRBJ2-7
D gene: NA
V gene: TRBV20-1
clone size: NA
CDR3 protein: CSARDLDGSGYEQYF
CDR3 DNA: TGCAGTGCTAGAGATCTGGACGGGAGTGGCTACGAGCAGTACTTC

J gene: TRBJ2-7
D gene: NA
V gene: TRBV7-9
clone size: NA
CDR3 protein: CASSGPADEQYF
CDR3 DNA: TGTGCCAGCAGTGGACCCGCGGACGAGCAGTACTTC

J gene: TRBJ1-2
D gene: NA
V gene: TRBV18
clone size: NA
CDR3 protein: CASSPRRTYGYTF
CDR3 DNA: TGTGCCAGCTCACCACGAAGGACCTATGGCTACACCTTC

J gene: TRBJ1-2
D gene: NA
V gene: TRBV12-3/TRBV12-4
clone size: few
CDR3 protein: CASSSAAYTAPNYGYTF
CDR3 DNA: TGTGCCAGCAGTTCCGCCGCCTATACTGCCCCTAACTATGGCTACACCTTC